The rows below give T cell receptor beta chains drawn from one sample of a study of cytomegalovirus exposure and HLA in healthy donors. Profiling relied on immunoSEQ multiplex PCR, and the TCRdb table lists in-frame clones only, not all of them. The profile shows about 160,000 clones, around 81% of them singletons. The material sequenced was PBMCs. These TCRs come from a man under 40 in good health and CMV-seropositive. Both conserved end residues are part of each CDR3. A D gene is named only where the DNA matches it firmly. Only some rows state a clone size, as once, few, many or a class for expanded clones.

j_call v_call d_call clone_size cdr3_aa cdr3_nt
TRBJ1-2 TRBV5-6 - - CASSYRGSGYTF TGTGCCAGCAGCTACCGGGGGAGCGGCTACACCTTC
TRBJ2-7 TRBV29-1 - - CSVESRDNEQYF TGCAGCGTTGAATCCAGGGATAACGAGCAGTACTTC
TRBJ1-2 TRBV27 - - CASSIRGYNYGYTF TGTGCCAGCAGTATTCGAGGTTATAACTATGGCTACACCTTC
TRBJ1-1 TRBV5-1 - few CASSGQTNTEAFF TGCGCCAGCAGCGGACAGACGAACACTGAAGCTTTCTTT
TRBJ2-5 TRBV29-1 - - CSVTLGETQYF TGCAGCGTCACCCTCGGGGAGACCCAGTACTTC
TRBJ1-1 TRBV7-9 - - CASSLPGGSTEAFF TGTGCCAGCAGCTTACCGGGGGGGTCGACTGAAGCTTTCTTT
TRBJ1-6 TRBV5-4 - few CASSVGGGYNSPLHF TGTGCCAGCAGCGTTGGGGGGGGGTATAATTCACCCCTCCACTTT
TRBJ1-2 TRBV19 - - CASSMGPGDGYTF TGTGCCAGTAGTATGGGCCCAGGGGATGGCTACACCTTC
TRBJ2-7 TRBV4-1 TRBD2 - CASSPYTRTSANEQYF TGCGCCAGCAGCCCTTATACCAGGACTAGCGCCAACGAGCAGTACTTC
TRBJ1-1 TRBV30 - - CAWRWRTEAFF TGTGCCTGGAGATGGAGGACTGAAGCTTTCTTT
TRBJ2-7 TRBV30 - once CACRGVYEQYF TGTGCCTGCAGGGGGGTCTACGAGCAGTACTTC
TRBJ1-5 TRBV19 - - CASSVVLGNQPQHF TGTGCCAGTAGTGTCGTCCTCGGCAATCAGCCCCAGCATTTT
TRBJ1-5 TRBV18 - - CASSPRGGNQPQHF TGTGCCAGCTCACCCAGGGGCGGCAATCAGCCCCAGCATTTT
TRBJ1-3 TRBV6-6 TRBD1 - CASSSTGGNTIYF TGTGCCAGCAGTTCGACAGGGGGAAACACCATATATTTT
TRBJ2-7 TRBV6-5 - once CASSYSAGVSYEQYF TGTGCCAGCAGTTACTCGGCAGGGGTAAGCTACGAGCAGTACTTC
TRBJ1-2 TRBV7-8 TRBD1 - CASSLGAGQAQYGYTF TGTGCCAGCAGCTTAGGAGCGGGACAGGCGCAGTATGGCTACACCTTC
TRBJ1-5 TRBV6-5 TRBD1 - CASRTDREAGQPQHF TGTGCCAGCAGAACGGACAGGGAGGCCGGTCAGCCCCAGCATTTT
TRBJ1-4 TRBV27 - - CASSPRTGINEKLFF TGTGCCAGCAGTCCAAGGACCGGGATAAATGAAAAACTGTTTTTT
TRBJ2-6 TRBV28 - - CASSFPPTGFLSGANVLTF TGTGCCAGCAGTTTCCCCCCCACAGGGTTCCTCTCTGGGGCCAACGTCCTGACTTTC
TRBJ1-2 TRBV6-5 - - CASTRQGGYGYTF TGTGCCAGCACCCGACAAGGTGGCTATGGCTACACCTTC
TRBJ1-2 TRBV5-6 - once CASSTGTYGYTF TGTGCCAGCAGCACAGGGACCTATGGCTACACCTTC
TRBJ1-1 TRBV19 - - CASSIPSVMNTEAFF TGTGCCAGTAGTATCCCATCGGTAATGAACACTGAAGCTTTCTTT
TRBJ2-2 TRBV7-3 TRBD2 once CASSFGGENTGELFF TGTGCCAGCAGCTTTGGGGGGGAGAACACCGGGGAGCTGTTTTTT
TRBJ1-6 TRBV7-2 - - CASSLVPFNSPLHF TGTGCCAGCAGCTTAGTCCCATTTAATTCACCCCTCCACTTT
TRBJ1-5 TRBV6-5 - - CASSYSFGGNQPQHF TGTGCCAGCAGTTATTCGTTCGGTGGCAATCAGCCCCAGCATTTT
TRBJ1-2 TRBV27 TRBD1 - CASSSRQGATPYDYGYTF TGTGCCAGCAGTTCCAGACAGGGGGCGACGCCCTATGACTATGGCTACACCTTC
TRBJ1-2 TRBV6-4 TRBD1 - CASSGGEGAGGYTF TGTGCCAGCAGTGGAGGAGAGGGGGCGGGTGGCTACACCTTC
TRBJ1-6 TRBV5-4 - - CASRGAAINSPLHF TGTGCCAGCAGAGGCGCAGCGATTAATTCACCCCTCCACTTT
TRBJ2-7 TRBV7-6 TRBD2 few CASSVGSSGYEQYF TGTGCCAGCAGCGTAGGGTCTAGCGGGTACGAGCAGTACTTC
TRBJ2-1 TRBV10-3 - - CAISENRDNEQFF TGTGCCATCAGTGAGAACAGGGACAATGAGCAGTTCTTC
TRBJ2-5 TRBV9 - - CASSVGYTQETQYF TGTGCCAGCAGCGTAGGTTATACTCAAGAGACCCAGTACTTC
TRBJ2-3 TRBV7-3 - - CASSLSGSPDTQYF TGTGCCAGCAGCTTATCGGGGAGTCCGGATACGCAGTATTTT
TRBJ2-5 TRBV29-1 - - CSVEDEGTATPWGETQYF TGCAGCGTTGAAGATGAGGGGACTGCCACGCCTTGGGGAGAGACCCAGTACTTC
TRBJ1-5 TRBV4-1 TRBD1 - CASSQGGGSQPQHF TGCGCCAGCAGCCAAGGAGGGGGCAGTCAGCCCCAGCATTTT
TRBJ2-7 TRBV4-1 TRBD1 - CASSQEGTGSYEQYF TGCGCCAGCAGCCAAGAAGGGACAGGGTCCTACGAGCAGTACTTC
TRBJ2-5 TRBV28 TRBD1 - CASSTTGTGAETQYF TGTGCCAGCAGTACAACCGGGACAGGGGCAGAGACCCAGTACTTC
TRBJ1-1 TRBV15 TRBD1 - CATSGRGRDNDEAFF TGTGCCACCAGCGGCAGGGGGCGGGACAATGATGAAGCTTTCTTT
TRBJ2-5 TRBV2 TRBD2 - CASSGDSGGPETQYF TGTGCCAGCAGTGGTGATAGCGGGGGGCCTGAGACCCAGTACTTC
TRBJ2-1 TRBV4-3 TRBD2 - CASSQDLSGGANEQFF TGCGCCAGCAGCCAAGATTTAAGCGGGGGGGCCAATGAGCAGTTCTTC
TRBJ1-2 TRBV15 TRBD1 - CATSREDRVNYGYTF TGTGCCACCAGCAGAGAGGACAGGGTAAACTATGGCTACACCTTC
TRBJ1-1 TRBV11-2 TRBD1 - CASSSDRGVTEAFF TGTGCCAGCAGCTCGGACAGGGGAGTCACTGAAGCTTTCTTT
TRBJ1-6 TRBV9 - - CASSKSGGSDSPLHF TGTGCCAGCAGCAAAAGTGGGGGGTCGGACTCACCCCTCCACTTT
TRBJ2-1 TRBV25-1 TRBD1 - CASSPQDRGIDEQFF TGTGCCAGCAGTCCGCAGGACAGGGGAATCGATGAGCAGTTCTTC
TRBJ2-1 TRBV4-1 TRBD1 - CASSSNMGTDYNEQFF TGCGCCAGCAGCTCAAACATGGGGACAGATTACAATGAGCAGTTCTTC
TRBJ2-7 TRBV7-2 TRBD2 - CASSLTSGVYEQYF TGTGCCAGCAGCTTGACTAGCGGGGTGTACGAGCAGTACTTC